A selection of T cell receptor beta chains follows, all from one sample in a study of blood T cell repertoires in COVID-19. Method: immunoSEQ multiplex PCR; TCRdb's copy keeps in-frame clones and lacks some. The data contain 140,000 or so clones, approximately 80% of them singletons. Sequenced material: peripheral blood. These receptors were collected from a woman in her forties or fifties with acute or convalescent COVID-19. The CDR3 runs from the conserved cysteine through the conserved F or W. The D gene is left open where the match is weak. Rows may omit the clone size; those that give it use once, few, many or a size class.

d_call,j_call,v_call,clone_size,cdr3_nt,cdr3_aa
TRBD1,TRBJ1-1,TRBV11-2,.,TGTGCCAGCAGCTTAGCTGGGACAGGGTGGACTGAAGCTTTCTTT,CASSLAGTGWTEAFF
TRBD1,TRBJ1-1,TRBV2,.,TGTGCCAGCAGGTACGACAGGGGCCGAGCTTTCTTT,CASRYDRGRAFF
TRBD2,TRBJ2-1,TRBV6-2/TRBV6-3,.,TGTGCCAGCAGACCTTCTAGCGGGGGTTACAATGAGCAGTTCTTC,CASRPSSGGYNEQFF
.,TRBJ2-1,TRBV2,.,TGTGCCAGCAGTGAACAGGGGCGGGAGTTACACAATGAGCAGTTCTTC,CASSEQGRELHNEQFF
.,TRBJ1-1,TRBV7-8,.,TGTGCCAGCAGCCCAAGTTGGGGGGAGGGGACTGAAGCTTTCTTT,CASSPSWGEGTEAFF
.,TRBJ1-5,TRBV6-2/TRBV6-3,.,TGTGCCAGCAGTAAAGGAGGGGATCAGCCCCAGCATTTT,CASSKGGDQPQHF
TRBD1,TRBJ2-3,TRBV15,.,TGTGCCACCAGCAGAGATACAGGGGGGGATACGCAGTATTTT,CATSRDTGGDTQYF
.,TRBJ2-1,TRBV7-6,once,TGTGCCAGCAGCTCCGGGGAGCACAACCATGAGCAGTTCTTC,CASSSGEHNHEQFF
TRBD1,TRBJ2-1,TRBV19,.,TGTGCCAGTAATGCGAGACAGGGTAACGATGAGCAGTTCTTC,CASNARQGNDEQFF
TRBD1,TRBJ1-2,TRBV28,.,TGTGCCAGCGGACAGGGCTATGGCTACACCTTC,CASGQGYGYTF
.,TRBJ1-1,TRBV11-3,.,TGTGCCAGCAGCCTTCGGGGGAACACTGAAGCTTTCTTT,CASSLRGNTEAFF
TRBD1,TRBJ1-5,TRBV6-2/TRBV6-3,.,TGTGCCAGCAGTCACACCGGGACAGGGGTGGATCAGCCCCAGCATTTT,CASSHTGTGVDQPQHF
.,TRBJ1-1,TRBV18,.,TGTGCCAGCTCACCACAGGGGATTTCCCGGAACACTGAAGCTTTCTTT,CASSPQGISRNTEAFF
TRBD1,TRBJ1-1,TRBV27,.,TGTGCCAGCAGTTTTTATGGGACAGGGGACACTGAAGCTTTCTTT,CASSFYGTGDTEAFF
TRBD1,TRBJ1-4,TRBV19,.,TGTGCCAGTAGTGCCGGGGACAGGGTAGGGGAAAAACTGTTTTTT,CASSAGDRVGEKLFF
.,TRBJ1-1,TRBV19,.,TGTGCCAGTAGTATAGCCGCTACAGGGAACACTGAAGCTTTCTTT,CASSIAATGNTEAFF
.,TRBJ2-7,TRBV7-3,few,TGTGCCAGCAGCTTAGACAGAACCTACGAGCAGTACTTC,CASSLDRTYEQYF
.,TRBJ1-1,TRBV7-2,.,TGTGCCAGCAGCTTAGCTGCGGGCCGAAGGGGGACTGAAGCTTTCTTT,CASSLAAGRRGTEAFF
TRBD2,TRBJ2-2,TRBV19,.,TGTGCCAGTAGTATAGCTAGCGGGTCGAACACCGGGGAGCTGTTTTTT,CASSIASGSNTGELFF
TRBD1,TRBJ2-7,TRBV2,once,TGTGCCAGCAGTGGGACAGGGGGCAATTACGAGCAGTACTTC,CASSGTGGNYEQYF
.,TRBJ1-6,TRBV6-2/TRBV6-3,few,TGTGCCAGCAGTTATTTTTCGGGACTAGGGGATTCACCCCTCCACTTT,CASSYFSGLGDSPLHF
TRBD2,TRBJ2-1,TRBV7-9,.,TGTGCCAGCAGCTTACCCGCCAGCGGGGGGTCCAATGAGCAGTTCTTC,CASSLPASGGSNEQFF
.,TRBJ2-2,TRBV11-2,.,TGTGCCAGCAGCTTACATCGGTTCCGGACACCAAACAACACCGGGGAGCTGTTTTTT,CASSLHRFRTPNNTGELFF
TRBD1,TRBJ1-5,TRBV6-1,.,TGTGCCAGCAGTGATGGGACAGAGATAAATCAGCCCCAGCATTTT,CASSDGTEINQPQHF
.,TRBJ1-3,TRBV13,.,TGTGCCAGCAGCACCGGGAGCTCTGGAAACACCATATATTTT,CASSTGSSGNTIYF